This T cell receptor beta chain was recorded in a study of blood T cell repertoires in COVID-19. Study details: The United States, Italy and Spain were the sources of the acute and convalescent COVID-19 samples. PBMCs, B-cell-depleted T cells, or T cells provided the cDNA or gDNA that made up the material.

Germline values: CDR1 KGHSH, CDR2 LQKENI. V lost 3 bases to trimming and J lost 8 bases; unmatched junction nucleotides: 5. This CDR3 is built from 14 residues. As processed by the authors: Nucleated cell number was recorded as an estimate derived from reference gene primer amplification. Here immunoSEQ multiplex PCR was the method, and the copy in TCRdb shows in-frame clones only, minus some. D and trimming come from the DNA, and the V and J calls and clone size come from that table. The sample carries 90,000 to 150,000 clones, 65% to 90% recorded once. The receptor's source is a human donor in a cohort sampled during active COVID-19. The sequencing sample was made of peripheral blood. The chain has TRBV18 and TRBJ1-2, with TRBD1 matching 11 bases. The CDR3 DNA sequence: TGTGCCAGCTCACCTGGACAGGGGGCGAGGGGCTACACCTTC. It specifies CASSPGQGARGYTF.